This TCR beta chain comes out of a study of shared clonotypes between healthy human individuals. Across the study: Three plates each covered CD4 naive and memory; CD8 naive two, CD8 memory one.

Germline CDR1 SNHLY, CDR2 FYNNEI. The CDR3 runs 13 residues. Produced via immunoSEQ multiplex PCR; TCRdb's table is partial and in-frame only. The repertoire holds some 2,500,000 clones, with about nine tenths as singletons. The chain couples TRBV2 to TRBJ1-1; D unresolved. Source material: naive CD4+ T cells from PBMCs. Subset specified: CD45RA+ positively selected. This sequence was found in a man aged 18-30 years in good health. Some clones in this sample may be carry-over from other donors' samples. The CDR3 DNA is TGTGGCACCAGCCGGGAGAAGAACACTGAAGCTTTCTTT. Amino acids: CGTSREKNTEAFF.